This T cell receptor (beta chain) was recorded in a study of Ad26.COV2.S vaccination and SARS-CoV-2 variants. At the level of the study: Recipients of Ad26.COV2.S got it intramuscularly, once or twice 56 days apart. General study results and limits: Placebo and vaccine recipients had non-spike TCR breadth that was similar. Post-vaccination spike-specific CD8+ and CD4+ T cell responses reportedly had substantial breadth.

Produced via immunoSEQ multiplex PCR; TCRdb's table is partial and in-frame only. Here the sample spans 400,000 to 450,000 clones, more than 80% being singletons. Treatment given: some 20 received Ad26.COV2.S at low or high dose, single or two shots; 5 received placebo; per-sample allocation not given. Samples were taken on day 63 after the first vaccine or placebo injection. Wuhan-strain spike was delivered by a replication-incompetent Ad26 vector. The CDR3 extends over 12 amino acids. V lost 1 base and J 12 bases, leaving 13 bases between the germline ends. Germline CDR1 LGHDT, CDR2 YNNKEL (reference sequence). As for this clone: No antigen is known for it.

Sample: peripheral blood, taken in a trial of Ad26.COV2.S vaccine versus placebo. The TCR sequence derives from a person aged 18-65 years who received the Ad26.COV2.S COVID-19 vaccine or a placebo. The V gene is TRBV3-1 (or the pseudogene TRBV3-2), the J gene TRBJ2-7, with D unresolved. The CDR3 protein is CASSQVESRLYF. The CDR3 DNA sequence: TGTGCCAGCAGCCAAGTGGAATCTAGGCTGTACTTC.